One and the same sample provided the 13 T cell receptor beta chains below, sequenced in a study of graft-versus-host responses after intestinal transplantation. Sequencing used immunoSEQ multiplex PCR; TCRdb keeps in-frame clones, though not all of them. The table shows approximately 4,100 clones, with 20% to 25% occurring only once. Sequences were derived from alloreactive CD4+ T cells from a mixed lymphocyte reaction culture, sampled before transplantation. Sample subset: CFSE-low proliferating T cells sorted from roughly six-day pre-transplant mixed lymphocyte reaction (GvH or HvG direction). The receptors derive from a human patient who was an organ donor for intestinal transplantation.

In this sample, this clone is large. CDR3 DNA sequence: TGCGCCAGCAGCCAGACCCTCATCGACAGGGGGTATGGCTACACCTTC. It is translated as CASSQTLIDRGYGYTF. This chain connects TRBV4-3 to TRBJ1-2; 9 bases align to TRBD1. Germline V gene data show CDR1 as LGHNA and CDR2 as YSLEER. With V trimmed by 3 bases and J by 5 bases, 10 bases remained unmatched. CDR3 size: 16 residues.

This clone was observed a few times. This chain links TRBV7-8 with TRBJ2-1; 9 bases map to TRBD2. This CDR3 is 14 amino acids long. Germline loops: CDR1 SGHVS, CDR2 FQNEAQ. The ends lost 1 base at V and 9 bases at J; junction bases unmatched: 4. The DNA for the CDR3 is TGTGCCAGCAGCTTAGTCGCGGGAGGGTTTGAGCAGTTCTTC. Translation: CASSLVAGGFEQFF. The full variable domain, in which reference TRBV7-8 and TRBJ2-1 provide the parts outside the CDR3, is GAGVSQSPRYKVAKRGQDVALRCDPISGHVSLFWYQQALGQGPEFLTYFQNEAQLDKSGLPSDRFFAERPEGSVSTLKIQRTQQEDSAVYLCASSLVAGGFEQFFGPGTRLTVL.

This clone was seen a few times. The J gene is TRBJ1-2, the V gene TRBV28; 9 bases fit TRBD1. Germline trimming cut 8 bases from V and 7 bases from J; bases unmatched to any gene: 8. Germline loops: CDR1 MDHEN, CDR2 SYDVKM. The CDR3 is 13 amino acids. The CDR3: CASLTGGRGGYTF. The CDR3 DNA reads as TGTGCCAGCCTAACAGGGGGCCGTGGTGGCTACACCTTC.

The chain uses TRBV7-9 and TRBJ2-1; 8 nucleotides agree with TRBD1. Germline lookup yields CDR1 SEHNR and CDR2 FQNEAQ (reference sequence). The trim removed 6 bases at V and 0 bases at J, leaving 4 bases unmatched. The CDR3 extends over 15 amino acids. In nucleotides, the CDR3 is TGTGCCAGCAGACATACAGGGGGCTCCTACAATGAGCAGTTCTTC. This codes for CASRHTGGSYNEQFF. The full variable domain, with the rest looked up from reference TRBV7-9 and TRBJ2-1, is DTGVSQNPRHKITKRGQNVTFRCDPISEHNRLYWYRQTLGQGPEFLTYFQNEAQLEKSRLLSDRFSAERPKGSFSTLEIQRTEQGDSAMYLCASRHTGGSYNEQFFGPGTRLTVL.

This clone showed up just a few times. V is TRBV6-1 and J is TRBJ1-3, with 11 bases fitting TRBD1. This CDR3 contains 15 residues. V shed 4 bases and J 6 bases; nucleotides not matched to a gene: 5. Germline V CDR1 and CDR2: MNHNS, SASEGT. This CDR3 reads CASSAWDRGLNTIYF. CDR3 coding DNA: TGTGCCAGCAGTGCCTGGGACAGGGGGTTAAACACCATATATTTT.

This clone was seen only once. The chain combines TRBV27 with TRBJ1-3, with D possibly being TRBD1 (5 bases). The CDR3 length is 18 residues. Germline V gene sequence: CDR1 MNHEY, CDR2 SMNVEV (reference sequence). Trimming stripped 2 bases from V and 0 bases from J, with 17 bases between. The CDR3 DNA reads as TGTGCCAGCAGTTTAATGGGACTACAGTTAATCTCTGGAAACACCATATATTTT. Protein sequence: CASSLMGLQLISGNTIYF.

This clone was recorded a few times. The chain links TRBV5-1 to TRBJ2-1; 8 bases map to TRBD2. The CDR3 runs 15 residues. V lost 3 bases, J lost 7 bases, and 9 bases stayed unmatched. CDR1 is SGHRS, CDR2 YFSETQ, per germline. The CDR3 DNA is TGCGCCAGCAGCTGGACTAGCTCGTTTTATAATGAGCAGTTCTTC. Translating gives CASSWTSSFYNEQFF.

This clone has more than one count but fewer than ten. V is TRBV21-1 and J is TRBJ2-2; the table assigns TRBD1, which was not confirmed against the DNA. TRBV21-1 is listed as a pseudogene. The CDR3 runs 20 residues. CDR3 loop: CASSNTTGTGVVSDTGELFF. CDR3 sequence (DNA): TGTGCCAGCAGCAACACGACCGGGACAGGGGTAGTATCGGACACCGGGGAGCTGTTTTTT.

The chain recombines TRBV5-1 with TRBJ2-7, with D tentatively TRBD2 (6 bases). The CDR3 runs 13 residues. The V end was cut by 3 bases, the J end by 0 bases, with 7 bases between. Germline loops: CDR1 SGHRS, CDR2 YFSETQ. This CDR3 reads CASSSTSSYEQYV. CDR3 in DNA: TGCGCCAGCAGCTCGACTAGCTCCTACGAGCAGTACGTC.

The chain carries TRBV11-2 and TRBJ2-1, with D possibly being TRBD2 (7 bases). CDR1 is SGHAT, CDR2 FQNNGV, per germline. Between the trimmed V and J ends, which lost 5 bases and 3 bases, there was a span of 20 bases. The CDR3 is 17 residues long. The CDR3 bases are TGTGCCAGCAGCAAAGGGGGGGCGAGACAGAGCTACAATGAGCAGTTCTTC. It codes for CASSKGGARQSYNEQFF.

A few counts support this clone. The gene calls are TRBV10-3 and TRBJ1-1; TRBD1 matches at 7 bases. The CDR3 has 13 amino acids. Germline-derived CDR1 and CDR2 are ENHRY and SYGVKD. The junction had 4 bases not matched to a gene; V was cut back by 6 bases and J by 3 bases. CDR3 residues: CAIRGGLDTEAFF. DNA of the CDR3: TGTGCCATCAGAGGGGGCTTGGACACTGAAGCTTTCTTT.

By share, this clone ranks as medium-sized. Here the CDR3 reads CASTPTRWPGYTF. CDR3 DNA: TGTGCCAGCACCCCCACGAGGTGGCCCGGCTACACCTTC. V usage is TRBV28 and J usage is TRBJ1-2; no definite D call. V lost 7 bases and J 8 bases, leaving 17 bases between the germline ends. The CDR3 extends over 13 amino acids. From germline, CDR1 is MDHEN and CDR2 SYDVKM.

This clone has more than one count but fewer than ten. CDR3 nucleotide sequence: TGTGCCAGCAGTTCCGGGACAGATGGGACCCAGTACTTC. Its protein product is CASSSGTDGTQYF. The V gene is TRBV6-6, the J gene TRBJ2-5, with 7 bases fitting TRBD1. The CDR3 has 13 amino acids. CDR1 MNHNY and CDR2 SVGAGI come from the germline V gene (reference sequence). V shed 4 bases and J 7 bases; nucleotides not matched to a gene: 6.